This TCR beta chain comes out of a study of blood T cell repertoires in COVID-19. Study at large: PBMCs, B-cell-depleted T cells, or T cells provided the cDNA or gDNA that made up the material.

Libraries were prepared by immunoSEQ multiplex PCR; TCRdb keeps only in-frame clonotypes and omits some of them. The top ten hold 2% to 3% of the sample, which has about 270,000 clones, around 90% seen once. V lost 0 bases and J lost 3, with 9 bases in between. Germline V lookup: CDR1 SGDLS, CDR2 YYNGEE. There are 15 residues in the CDR3. V gene TRBV9 combines with J gene TRBJ1-4; D unresolved. This clonotype was sampled from a person aged 18-30 years with COVID-19, enrolled during active disease. The sequencing input was peripheral blood. Written as DNA, the CDR3 is TGTGCCAGCAGCGTAGGTCTGGCCTCTAATGAAAAACTGTTTTTT. Residues: CASSVGLASNEKLFF.